These T cell receptor beta chains were read from a single sample in a study of cytomegalovirus exposure and HLA in healthy donors. Using immunoSEQ multiplex PCR, the repertoire was profiled, and TCRdb retains in-frame clones only, with some absent. The sample has some 200,000 clones, and its top ten clones hold approximately 6.4%. The sequencing sample was made of PBMCs. These TCRs come from a man aged 25 to 45 in good health and CMV-seronegative. The CDR3 runs from the conserved cysteine through the conserved F or W. The D gene is left open where the match is weak.

TRBV13,-,TRBJ2-2,16,CASSYTVNSNTGELFF,TGTGCCAGCAGCTATACAGTGAATTCGAACACCGGGGAGCTGTTTTTT
TRBV2,TRBD2,TRBJ2-7,15,CASNAGLAGVYEQYF,TGTGCCAGCAACGCGGGACTAGCGGGAGTCTACGAGCAGTACTTC
TRBV27,TRBD1,TRBJ2-6,15,CASSFGDRDVNVLTF,TGTGCCAGCAGTTTTGGGGACAGGGATGTCAACGTCCTGACTTTC
TRBV7-2,TRBD1,TRBJ1-1,16,CASSLNPGQGLGEAFF,TGTGCCAGCAGCCTTAATCCGGGACAGGGTTTAGGTGAAGCTTTCTTT
TRBV4-3,-,TRBJ1-2,15,CASSQEFSGLDGYTF,TGCGCCAGCAGCCAAGAGTTCTCAGGGCTGGACGGCTACACCTTC
TRBV30,-,TRBJ2-2,15,CAWTLRGAQIGELFF,TGTGCCTGGACCCTACGGGGGGCGCAGATCGGGGAGCTGTTTTTT
TRBV11-2,-,TRBJ2-3,14,CASSSRIVIDTQYF,TGTGCCAGCAGCTCCCGCATAGTCATAGATACGCAGTATTTT
TRBV30,TRBD1,TRBJ2-7,14,CAWNPTGGLVEQYF,TGTGCCTGGAACCCAACAGGGGGGTTGGTGGAGCAGTACTTC
TRBV5-6,TRBD1,TRBJ1-5,15,CASSSRQGSNQPQHF,TGTGCCAGCAGCTCACGACAGGGGAGCAATCAGCCCCAGCATTTT
TRBV13,-,TRBJ1-2,14,CASSLGAGSDGYTF,TGTGCCAGCAGCTTAGGGGCGGGGTCCGATGGCTACACCTTC
TRBV11-2,-,TRBJ1-2,16,CASSLGQGVPEYGYTF,TGTGCCAGCAGCTTGGGCCAAGGGGTGCCCGAATATGGCTACACCTTC
TRBV10-2,TRBD1,TRBJ2-7,15,CASSVGGQGKYEQYF,TGCGCCAGCAGTGTGGGGGGACAGGGGAAGTACGAGCAGTACTTC
TRBV6-1,-,TRBJ1-1,14,CASNPIGLNTEAFF,TGTGCCAGCAACCCCATCGGTCTCAACACTGAAGCTTTCTTT
TRBV4-3,TRBD1,TRBJ2-7,16,CASSRGLGDRPHEQYF,TGCGCCAGCAGCCGGGGTTTGGGGGACAGGCCCCACGAGCAGTACTTC
TRBV6-5,-,TRBJ2-7,16,CASSSPVGGGPYEQYF,TGTGCCAGCAGTTCCCCGGTAGGCGGAGGGCCGTACGAGCAGTACTTC
TRBV19,-,TRBJ1-5,17,CASSIAGTRHSNQPQHF,TGTGCCAGTAGTATAGCTGGGACAAGGCATAGCAATCAGCCCCAGCATTTT
TRBV7-8,TRBD2,TRBJ2-5,16,CASRLRVAGIQETQYF,TGTGCCAGCAGGCTAAGGGTAGCGGGAATCCAAGAGACCCAGTACTTC
TRBV6-5,TRBD1,TRBJ2-2,14,CASSLTGRTGELFF,TGTGCCAGCAGCTTGACAGGGAGAACCGGGGAGCTGTTTTTT
TRBV7-7,-,TRBJ2-6,19,CASSPSPGHRSSGANVLTF,TGTGCCAGCAGCCCCTCTCCGGGACATAGGAGCTCTGGGGCCAACGTCCTGACTTTC
TRBV27,TRBD1,TRBJ1-5,17,CASSPHPGQGLSQPQHF,TGTGCCAGCAGTCCACATCCCGGACAGGGGCTATCTCAGCCCCAGCATTTT
TRBV18,-,TRBJ2-7,16,CASSPPRGGESYEQYF,TGTGCCAGCTCACCACCGAGGGGGGGCGAGTCCTACGAGCAGTACTTC
TRBV5-1,TRBD1,TRBJ2-7,14,CASSWTGATYEQYF,TGCGCCAGCAGCTGGACAGGGGCTACCTACGAGCAGTACTTC
TRBV18,-,TRBJ1-5,16,CASSPRRVGEDQPQHF,TGTGCCAGCTCACCACGGAGGGTTGGGGAGGATCAGCCCCAGCATTTT
TRBV5-1,-,TRBJ2-5,15,CASSQNRRGGETQYF,TGCGCCAGCAGCCAGAACCGCCGCGGGGGCGAGACCCAGTACTTC
TRBV7-2,-,TRBJ2-1,16,CASSRSRVGGANEQFF,TGTGCCAGCAGCCGCAGCCGGGTCGGCGGGGCCAATGAGCAGTTCTTC
TRBV4-1,-,TRBJ1-3,16,CASSQDPGRAGNTIYF,TGCGCCAGCAGCCAAGATCCGGGCAGGGCTGGCAACACCATATATTTT
TRBV19,TRBD1,TRBJ1-1,14,CASSVTGLGTEAFF,TGTGCCAGTAGTGTGACAGGGTTGGGCACTGAAGCTTTCTTT
TRBV7-2,TRBD2,TRBJ2-5,16,CASSLISSGGQETQYF,TGTGCCAGCAGCTTAATATCTAGCGGGGGGCAAGAGACCCAGTACTTC
TRBV5-4,TRBD2,TRBJ2-5,16,CASSLAPLAGEETQYF,TGTGCCAGCAGCTTGGCGCCCCTAGCGGGAGAAGAGACCCAGTACTTC
TRBV4-2,TRBD1,TRBJ1-6,16,CASSQDMGQNNSPLHF,TGTGCCAGCAGCCAAGATATGGGACAGAATAATTCACCCCTCCACTTT
TRBV10-3,TRBD2,TRBJ2-5,15,CAIGSGNSVQETQYF,TGTGCCATCGGGAGCGGGAATTCGGTCCAAGAGACCCAGTACTTC
TRBV28,-,TRBJ1-2,13,CASSPGVGYGYTF,TGTGCCAGCAGCCCAGGGGTCGGCTATGGCTACACCTTC
TRBV6-5,-,TRBJ2-5,14,CASSDGTLQETQYF,TGTGCCAGCAGTGACGGGACTCTCCAAGAGACCCAGTACTTC
TRBV9,-,TRBJ1-2,15,CASSSRGRKAYGYTF,TGTGCCAGCAGCAGTCGGGGAAGAAAAGCCTATGGCTACACCTTC
TRBV6-1,TRBD1,TRBJ2-7,15,CASSIKTGAEYEQYF,TGTGCCAGCAGTATAAAGACAGGGGCGGAATACGAGCAGTACTTC
TRBV28,TRBD1,TRBJ1-5,13,CASRTGGYQPQHF,TGTGCCAGCAGGACAGGGGGCTATCAGCCCCAGCATTTT
TRBV4-1,-,TRBJ1-4,15,CASSQEGWANEKLFF,TGCGCCAGCAGCCAAGAGGGCTGGGCTAATGAAAAACTGTTTTTT
TRBV7-9,TRBD1,TRBJ2-7,14,CASSFTVRGPEQYF,TGTGCCAGCAGCTTTACTGTGAGGGGGCCCGAGCAGTACTTC
TRBV4-1,-,TRBJ2-7,14,CASSRPGQRYEQYF,TGCGCCAGCAGCCGACCTGGACAGCGCTACGAGCAGTACTTC
TRBV30,-,TRBJ2-3,13,CAWSQGFRDTQYF,TGTGCCTGGAGCCAGGGGTTTAGAGATACGCAGTATTTT
TRBV28,-,TRBJ1-2,12,CASSLGAYGYTF,TGTGCCAGCAGTTTAGGAGCCTATGGCTACACCTTC
TRBV2,TRBD2,TRBJ2-4,18,CASSVTSGGAAAKNIQYF,TGTGCCAGCAGCGTGACTAGCGGGGGGGCGGCGGCCAAAAACATTCAGTACTTC
TRBV2,TRBD1,TRBJ2-3,13,CASSWDREDTQYF,TGTGCCAGCAGTTGGGACAGGGAAGATACGCAGTATTTT
TRBV28,-,TRBJ1-2,14,CASSLGGVSYGYTF,TGTGCCAGCAGTTTAGGAGGTGTTAGCTATGGCTACACCTTC
TRBV28,-,TRBJ1-1,13,CASSLLMSTEAFF,TGTGCCAGCAGTCTCTTGATGAGCACTGAAGCTTTCTTT
TRBV5-1,-,TRBJ1-1,17,CASSLGIETAGGTEAFF,TGCGCCAGCAGCTTAGGGATCGAGACAGCCGGGGGCACTGAAGCTTTCTTT
TRBV29-1,TRBD2,TRBJ2-3,14,CSVALAGGIDTQYF,TGCAGCGTTGCTCTAGCGGGAGGGATAGATACGCAGTATTTT
TRBV13,-,TRBJ2-3,14,CASSWTETTDTQYF,TGTGCCAGCAGTTGGACAGAGACCACAGATACGCAGTATTTT
TRBV9,TRBD1,TRBJ1-2,17,CASSPGDRGREGDGYTF,TGTGCCAGCAGCCCAGGGGACAGGGGGCGCGAAGGGGATGGCTACACCTTC
TRBV10-1,-,TRBJ2-1,16,CASSESSGSSYNEQFF,TGCGCCAGCAGTGAGTCCTCGGGGAGCTCCTACAATGAGCAGTTCTTC
TRBV7-9,TRBD1,TRBJ2-7,14,CASSLTGQGYEQYF,TGTGCCAGCAGCTTAACGGGACAGGGTTACGAGCAGTACTTC
TRBV9,TRBD2,TRBJ2-1,14,CASSLAGSINEQFF,TGTGCCAGCAGCCTAGCGGGATCGATCAATGAGCAGTTCTTC
TRBV25-1,TRBD2,TRBJ2-2,16,CASSLPGLAGTGELFF,TGTGCCAGCAGCCTACCGGGACTAGCGGGGACCGGGGAGCTGTTTTTT
TRBV10-2,TRBD1,TRBJ2-7,17,CASGTPWGGTGGYEQYF,TGCGCCAGCGGCACTCCTTGGGGGGGGACAGGGGGCTACGAGCAGTACTTC
TRBV10-3,-,TRBJ1-1,17,CAISESMGGVANTEAFF,TGTGCCATCAGTGAGTCGATGGGAGGGGTGGCAAACACTGAAGCTTTCTTT
TRBV5-4,-,TRBJ2-7,12,CASSSQGYEQYF,TGTGCCAGCAGCTCACAGGGATACGAGCAGTACTTC
TRBV6-1,-,TRBJ1-5,17,CASSGRGGHKSNQPQHF,TGTGCCAGCAGTGGACGGGGGGGACACAAAAGCAATCAGCCCCAGCATTTT
TRBV28,TRBD1,TRBJ2-2,15,CASRSGTGWGGELFF,TGTGCCAGCAGATCCGGGACAGGGTGGGGCGGGGAGCTGTTTTTT